This is a list of T cell receptor beta chains from one sample in a study of OX40 agonist ivuxolimab in advanced cancers. The data were produced by immunoSEQ multiplex PCR, yet TCRdb's version contains in-frame clones alone and is incomplete. The table lists under 110,000 clones, 75% to 95% of them singletons. This sample comprised CD4+ or CD8+ T cells sorted from blood, obtained in a trial of the OX40 agonist ivuxolimab. These receptor sequences come from an adult with an advanced solid tumor such as melanoma, head and neck, liver or kidney cancer. Each CDR3 is given with its conserved first and last residue. D genes are given only for firm matches. Clone size, where shown, is once, few, many, or a class for clones that have expanded.

TRBV15	TRBJ2-2	-	-	CATSRDRGPGELFF	TGTGCCACCAGCAGAGATAGGGGTCCCGGGGAGCTGTTTTTT
TRBV2	TRBJ2-5	-	-	CASCWRGQQETQYF	TGTGCCAGTTGCTGGCGTGGGCAGCAAGAGACCCAGTACTTC
TRBV4-1	TRBJ2-3	-	-	CASSPSTSRTDTQYF	TGCGCCAGCAGCCCTTCCACCTCTCGCACAGATACGCAGTATTTT
TRBV5-4	TRBJ1-2	-	-	CASSLDSYGYTF	TGTGCCAGCAGCTTAGACTCATATGGCTACACCTTC
TRBV2	TRBJ2-5	-	-	CASSPKGGVETQYF	TGTGCCAGCAGCCCAAAGGGCGGGGTTGAGACCCAGTACTTC
TRBV5-5	TRBJ1-2	-	-	CASSLGPGANYGYTF	TGTGCCAGCAGCTTGGGACCCGGTGCGAACTATGGCTACACCTTC
TRBV18	TRBJ1-1	-	-	CASSPGTNTEAFF	TGTGCCAGCTCACCCGGGACGAACACTGAAGCTTTCTTT
TRBV6-1	TRBJ2-3	TRBD2	-	CASSERLAGYTDTQYF	TGTGCCAGCAGTGAAAGGCTAGCGGGATACACAGATACGCAGTATTTT
TRBV7-2	TRBJ2-7	TRBD2	-	CASSLALAQGEQYF	TGTGCCAGCAGCTTAGCACTAGCGCAAGGCGAGCAGTACTTC
TRBV11-2	TRBJ1-6	-	-	CASSLFPPRGSSYNSPLHF	TGTGCCAGCAGCTTATTCCCCCCGCGGGGGAGCTCCTATAATTCACCCCTCCACTTT
TRBV5-4	TRBJ2-3	-	-	CASSFGERVSTDTQYF	TGTGCCAGCAGCTTTGGTGAGCGGGTGAGCACAGATACGCAGTATTTT
TRBV28	TRBJ2-5	-	once	CASSRQDLQETQYF	TGTGCCAGCAGCCGACAGGACCTGCAAGAGACCCAGTACTTC
TRBV29-1	TRBJ2-1	-	-	CSVGKLGDPYNEQFF	TGCAGCGTTGGGAAACTGGGGGATCCCTACAATGAGCAGTTCTTC
TRBV27	TRBJ1-2	TRBD1	-	CASLLFATGISYGYGYTF	TGTGCCAGCCTCCTATTTGCGACAGGGATTAGTTATGGCTATGGCTACACCTTC
TRBV28	TRBJ2-5	TRBD1	-	CASSSGQGETQYF	TGTGCCAGCAGTTCGGGACAGGGAGAGACCCAGTACTTC
TRBV18	TRBJ2-5	-	once	CASSRGQLETQYF	TGTGCCAGCTCACGAGGACAGTTGGAGACCCAGTACTTC
TRBV27	TRBJ2-3	-	few	CASSLNRAVSYTQYF	TGTGCCAGCAGTTTGAACAGGGCTGTATCATATACGCAGTATTTT
TRBV19	TRBJ2-2	-	-	CASSIRTGANTGELFF	TGTGCCAGTAGTATACGAACGGGGGCGAACACCGGGGAGCTGTTTTTT
TRBV10-1	TRBJ1-6	-	-	CARADSPLHF	TGCGCCAGAGCAGATTCACCCCTCCACTTT
TRBV2	TRBJ2-3	TRBD2	-	CASSDQGLAGEDTQYF	TGTGCCAGCAGTGACCAGGGACTAGCGGGTGAGGATACGCAGTATTTT
TRBV28	TRBJ2-7	-	-	CASSLDARDDEQYF	TGTGCCAGCAGTTTGGATGCCAGGGACGACGAGCAGTACTTC
TRBV20-1	TRBJ2-7	-	-	CSARPSYEQYF	TGCAGTGCTAGGCCATCCTACGAGCAGTACTTC
TRBV10-1	TRBJ2-7	-	-	CASSESARAGASAYEQYF	TGCGCCAGCAGTGAGTCGGCCAGGGCAGGGGCTTCCGCCTACGAGCAGTACTTC
TRBV18	TRBJ1-5	-	-	CAGRSQDNQPQHF	TGTGCCGGTAGAAGCCAGGACAATCAGCCCCAGCATTTT
TRBV19	TRBJ1-4	-	-	CASSIGYEKLFF	TGTGCCAGTAGTATAGGGTATGAAAAACTGTTTTTT
TRBV5-1	TRBJ1-1	-	-	CASSLRTASNTEAFF	TGCGCCAGCAGCCTGCGGACAGCTTCGAACACTGAAGCTTTCTTT